Following are 2 T cell receptor beta chains from one sample sequenced in a study of regulatory T cells in long-lasting Graves disease. Arm-PCR of CDR3 regions with iRepertoire HTBI primers generated TCR beta libraries. TCRdb processed the multiplex PCR reads anew with MiXCR; each CDR3 protein has one entry. Of approximately 350,000 distinct CDR3 sequences listed, roughly 20% are singletons. The time point here: persistent/refractory GD, antithyroid drugs over 5 years with positive TRAb. PBMC-extracted RNA yielded the TCR library. Source: peripheral blood mononuclear cells (PBMCs), taken when the disease was refractory, from a patient treated with antithyroid drugs. These receptors originate from a middle-aged woman with Graves disease.

The CDR3 coding sequence is TGTGCCAGCAGCGGCGCCCCCCTGGAAGGACAGAAAAACTACGAGCAGTACTTC. Translated, it gives CASSGAPLEGQKNYEQYF. The rearrangement links TRBV9 to TRBJ2-7; possible D gene TRBD1, 6 bases. Germline V gene data show CDR1 as SGDLS and CDR2 as YYNGEE. V was shortened by 3 bases and J by 3 bases, with 25 bases between the two germline ends. The CDR3 extends over 18 amino acids.

The gene calls are TRBV5-1 and TRBJ2-2; possibly TRBD1 for D (5 bases). The CDR3 is 13 residues long. V lost 6 bases to trimming and J lost 6 bases, with 12 bases between them. In germline, CDR1 is SGHRS, CDR2 YFSETQ. CDR3 region: CASKPVGAGELFF. In nucleotides, the CDR3 is TGCGCCAGCAAACCGGTAGGGGCCGGGGAGCTGTTTTTT.